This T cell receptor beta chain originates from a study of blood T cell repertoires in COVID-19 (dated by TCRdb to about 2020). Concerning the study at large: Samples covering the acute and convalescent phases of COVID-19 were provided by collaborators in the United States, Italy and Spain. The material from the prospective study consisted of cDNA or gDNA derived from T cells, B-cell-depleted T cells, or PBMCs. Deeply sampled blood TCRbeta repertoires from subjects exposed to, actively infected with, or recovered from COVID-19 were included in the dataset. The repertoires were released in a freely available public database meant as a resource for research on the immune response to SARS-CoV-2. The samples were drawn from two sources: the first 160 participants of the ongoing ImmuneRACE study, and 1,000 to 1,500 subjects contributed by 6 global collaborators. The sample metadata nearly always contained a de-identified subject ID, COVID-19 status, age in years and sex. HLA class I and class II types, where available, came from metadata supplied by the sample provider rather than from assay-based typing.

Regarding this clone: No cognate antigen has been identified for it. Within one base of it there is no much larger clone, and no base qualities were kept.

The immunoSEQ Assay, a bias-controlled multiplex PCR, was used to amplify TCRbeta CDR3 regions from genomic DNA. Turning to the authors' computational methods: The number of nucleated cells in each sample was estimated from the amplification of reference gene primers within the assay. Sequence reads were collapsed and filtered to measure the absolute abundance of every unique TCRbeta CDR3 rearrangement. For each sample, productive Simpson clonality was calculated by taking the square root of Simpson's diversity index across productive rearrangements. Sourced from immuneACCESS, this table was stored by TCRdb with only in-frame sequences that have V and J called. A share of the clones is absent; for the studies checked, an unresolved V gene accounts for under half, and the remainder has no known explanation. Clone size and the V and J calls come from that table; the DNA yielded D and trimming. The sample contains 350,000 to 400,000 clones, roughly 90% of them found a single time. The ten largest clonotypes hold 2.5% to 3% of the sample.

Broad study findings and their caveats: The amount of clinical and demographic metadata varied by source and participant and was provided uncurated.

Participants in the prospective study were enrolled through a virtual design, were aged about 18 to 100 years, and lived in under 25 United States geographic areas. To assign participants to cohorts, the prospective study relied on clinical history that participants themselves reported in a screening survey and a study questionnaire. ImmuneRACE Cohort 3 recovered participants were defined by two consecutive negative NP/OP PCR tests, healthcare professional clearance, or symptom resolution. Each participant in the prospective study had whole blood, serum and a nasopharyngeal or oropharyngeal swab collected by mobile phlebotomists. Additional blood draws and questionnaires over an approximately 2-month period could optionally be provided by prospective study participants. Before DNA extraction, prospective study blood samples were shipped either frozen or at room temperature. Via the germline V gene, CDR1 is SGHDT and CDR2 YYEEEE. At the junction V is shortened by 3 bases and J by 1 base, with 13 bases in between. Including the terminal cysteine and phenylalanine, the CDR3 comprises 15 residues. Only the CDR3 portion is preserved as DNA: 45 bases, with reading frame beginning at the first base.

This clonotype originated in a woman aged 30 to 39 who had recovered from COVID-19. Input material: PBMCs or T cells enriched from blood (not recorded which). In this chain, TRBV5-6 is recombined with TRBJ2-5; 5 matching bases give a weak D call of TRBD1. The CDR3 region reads CASSWGWETQETQYF. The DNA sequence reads TGTGCCAGCAGCTGGGGCTGGGAAACCCAAGAGACCCAGTACTTC.